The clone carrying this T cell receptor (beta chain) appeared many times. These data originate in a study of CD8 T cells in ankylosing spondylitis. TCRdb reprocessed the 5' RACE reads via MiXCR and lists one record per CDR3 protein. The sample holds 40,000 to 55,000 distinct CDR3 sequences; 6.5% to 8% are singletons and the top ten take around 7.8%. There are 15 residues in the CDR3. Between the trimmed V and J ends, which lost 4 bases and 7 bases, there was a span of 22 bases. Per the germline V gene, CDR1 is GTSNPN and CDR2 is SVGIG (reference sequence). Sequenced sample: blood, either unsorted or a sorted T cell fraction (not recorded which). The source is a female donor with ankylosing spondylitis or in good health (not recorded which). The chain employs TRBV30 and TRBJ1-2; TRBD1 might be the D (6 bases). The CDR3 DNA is TGTGCCTGGATCCCCAGTGGGGGGCTTCCCCTTGGCTACACCTTC. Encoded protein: CAWIPSGGLPLGYTF.